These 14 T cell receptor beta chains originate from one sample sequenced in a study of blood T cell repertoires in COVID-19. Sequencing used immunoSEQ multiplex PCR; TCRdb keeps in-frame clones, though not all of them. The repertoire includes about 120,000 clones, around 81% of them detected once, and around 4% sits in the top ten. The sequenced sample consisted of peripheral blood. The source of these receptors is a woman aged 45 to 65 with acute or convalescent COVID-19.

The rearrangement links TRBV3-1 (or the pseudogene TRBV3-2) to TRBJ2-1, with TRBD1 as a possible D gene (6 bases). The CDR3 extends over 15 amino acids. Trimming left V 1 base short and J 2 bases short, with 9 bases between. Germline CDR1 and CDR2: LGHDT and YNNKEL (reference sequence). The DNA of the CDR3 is TGTGCCAGCAGCCAAGTAGGGGGTCCCTACAATGAGCAGTTCTTC. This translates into CASSQVGGPYNEQFF.

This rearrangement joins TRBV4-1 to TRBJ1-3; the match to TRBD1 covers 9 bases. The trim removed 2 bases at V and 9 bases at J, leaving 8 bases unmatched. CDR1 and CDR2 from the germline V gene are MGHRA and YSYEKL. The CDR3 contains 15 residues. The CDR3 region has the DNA TGCGCCAGCAGCCAAACGGGACAGGGATCCTTCACCATATATTTT. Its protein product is CASSQTGQGSFTIYF.

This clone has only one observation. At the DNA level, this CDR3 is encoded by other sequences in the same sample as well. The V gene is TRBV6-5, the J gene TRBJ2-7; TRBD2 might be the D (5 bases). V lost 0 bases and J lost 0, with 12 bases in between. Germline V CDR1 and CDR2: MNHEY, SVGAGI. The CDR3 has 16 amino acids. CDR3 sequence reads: CASSYSGGRSSYEQYF. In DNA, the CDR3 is TGTGCCAGCAGTTACTCTGGCGGGCGGAGCTCCTACGAGCAGTACTTC.

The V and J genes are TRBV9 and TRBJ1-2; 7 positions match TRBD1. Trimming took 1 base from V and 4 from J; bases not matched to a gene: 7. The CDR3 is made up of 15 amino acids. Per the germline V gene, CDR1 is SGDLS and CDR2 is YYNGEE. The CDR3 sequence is CASSVSPGQSYGYTF. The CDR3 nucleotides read TGTGCCAGCAGCGTATCCCCGGGACAGAGCTATGGCTACACCTTC.

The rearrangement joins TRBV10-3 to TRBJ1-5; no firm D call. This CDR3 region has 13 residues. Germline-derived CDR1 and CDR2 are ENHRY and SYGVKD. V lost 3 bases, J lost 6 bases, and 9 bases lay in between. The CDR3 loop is CAISDGEGQPQHF. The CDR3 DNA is TGTGCCATCAGTGACGGGGAAGGTCAGCCCCAGCATTTT.

The CDR3 DNA sequence: TGTGCCAGCAGCGGACAGAGGTACACTGAAGCTTTCTTT. This sequence encodes CASSGQRYTEAFF. The V and J genes are TRBV28 and TRBJ1-1; D is possibly TRBD1 (6 bases). In germline, CDR1 is MDHEN, CDR2 SYDVKM. CDR3 length equals 13 residues. The V end was cut by 6 bases, the J end by 3 bases, with 11 bases between. The whole variable domain, remainder taken from reference TRBV28 and TRBJ1-1, is DVKVTQSSRYLVKRTGEKVFLECVQDMDHENMFWYRQDPGLGLRLIYFSYDVKMKEKGDIPEGYSVSREKKERFSLILESASTNQTSMYLCASSGQRYTEAFFGQGTRLTVV.

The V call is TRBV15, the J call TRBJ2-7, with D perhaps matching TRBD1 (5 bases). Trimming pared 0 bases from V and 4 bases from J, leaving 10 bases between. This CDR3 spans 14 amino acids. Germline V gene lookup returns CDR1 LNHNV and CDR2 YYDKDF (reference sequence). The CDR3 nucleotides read TGTGCCACCAGCAGAGATCAGGGCACTTACGAGCAGTACTTC. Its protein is CATSRDQGTYEQYF.

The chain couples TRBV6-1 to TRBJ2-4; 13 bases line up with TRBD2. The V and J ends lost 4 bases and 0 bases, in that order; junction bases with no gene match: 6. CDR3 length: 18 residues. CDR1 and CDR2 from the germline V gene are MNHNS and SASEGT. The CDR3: CASSGLAGGLVAKNIQYF. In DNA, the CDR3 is TGTGCCAGCAGTGGACTAGCGGGAGGCCTCGTAGCCAAAAACATTCAGTACTTC.

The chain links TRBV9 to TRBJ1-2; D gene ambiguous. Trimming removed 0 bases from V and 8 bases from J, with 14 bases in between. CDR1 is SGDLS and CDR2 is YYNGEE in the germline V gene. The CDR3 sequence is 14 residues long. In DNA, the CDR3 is TGTGCCAGCAGCGTAGGACGGGGTAGGACCGGCTACACCTTC. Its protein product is CASSVGRGRTGYTF. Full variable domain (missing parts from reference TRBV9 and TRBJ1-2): DSGVTQTPKHLITATGQRVTLRCSPRSGDLSVYWYQQSLDQGLQFLIQYYNGEERAKGNILERFSAQQFPDLHSELNLSSLELGDSALYFCASSVGRGRTGYTFGSGTRLTVV.

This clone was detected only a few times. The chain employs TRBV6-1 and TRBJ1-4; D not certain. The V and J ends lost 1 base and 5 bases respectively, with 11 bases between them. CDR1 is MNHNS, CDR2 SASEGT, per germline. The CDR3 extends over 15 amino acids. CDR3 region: CASSEGRRRNEKLFF. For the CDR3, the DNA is TGTGCCAGCAGTGAAGGCCGGCGGAGGAATGAAAAACTGTTTTTT.

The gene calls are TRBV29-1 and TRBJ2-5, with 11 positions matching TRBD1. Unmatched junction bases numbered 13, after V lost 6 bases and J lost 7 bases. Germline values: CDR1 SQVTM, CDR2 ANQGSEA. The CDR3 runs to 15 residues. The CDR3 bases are TGCAGCGTGCAGACACGGACAGGGGGCTTAAGGACCCAGTACTTC. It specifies CSVQTRTGGLRTQYF.

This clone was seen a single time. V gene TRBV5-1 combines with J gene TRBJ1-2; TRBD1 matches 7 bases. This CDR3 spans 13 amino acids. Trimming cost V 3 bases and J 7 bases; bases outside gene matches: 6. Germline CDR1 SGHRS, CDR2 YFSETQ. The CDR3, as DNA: TGCGCCAGCAGCTGGGACAGCTCCTTTGGCTACACCTTC. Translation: CASSWDSSFGYTF.

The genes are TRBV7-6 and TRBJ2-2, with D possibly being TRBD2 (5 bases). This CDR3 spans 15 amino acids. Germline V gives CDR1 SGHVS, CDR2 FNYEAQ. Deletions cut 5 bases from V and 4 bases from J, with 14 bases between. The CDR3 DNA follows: TGTGCCAGCAGCCCGGGAATCTTTGTCACCGGGGAGCTGTTTTTT. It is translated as CASSPGIFVTGELFF.

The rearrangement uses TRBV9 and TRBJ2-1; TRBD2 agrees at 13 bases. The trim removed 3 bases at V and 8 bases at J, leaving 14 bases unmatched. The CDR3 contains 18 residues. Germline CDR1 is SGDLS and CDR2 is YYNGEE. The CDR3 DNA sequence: TGTGCCAGCAGCGCCTCCCGACAACTAGCGGGGGGGCTCTATGAGCAGTTCTTC. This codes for CASSASRQLAGGLYEQFF.